This TCR beta chain was sequenced during a study of blood T cell repertoires in COVID-19. At the level of the study: The study drew acute and convalescent COVID-19 samples from the United States, Italy and Spain. Sources were T cells, B-cell-depleted T cells, or PBMCs; the material itself was cDNA or gDNA.

How the authors handled the data: Reference gene primer amplification gave estimated nucleated cell counts. The assay was immunoSEQ multiplex PCR, and TCRdb's table has in-frame clones only and misses some. V and J calls and clone size come straight from that table; D and trimming were deduced from the DNA. The data contain under 200,000 clones, 90% of them seen just once; the ten biggest clones take up 0.53%. The CDR3 covers 14 residues. V was cut by 2 bases and J by 0 bases, with 7 bases left in between. Germline V lookup: CDR1 MNHEY, CDR2 SVGEGT. The chain links TRBV6-2 or TRBV6-3 to TRBJ1-2; D remains ambiguous. Sequenced material: peripheral blood. This sequence was found in a man aged 50-59 years with acute or convalescent COVID-19. The CDR3 region has the DNA TGTGCCAGCAGTTACCAGTCCTCTAACTATGGCTACACCTTC. It encodes CASSYQSSNYGYTF.